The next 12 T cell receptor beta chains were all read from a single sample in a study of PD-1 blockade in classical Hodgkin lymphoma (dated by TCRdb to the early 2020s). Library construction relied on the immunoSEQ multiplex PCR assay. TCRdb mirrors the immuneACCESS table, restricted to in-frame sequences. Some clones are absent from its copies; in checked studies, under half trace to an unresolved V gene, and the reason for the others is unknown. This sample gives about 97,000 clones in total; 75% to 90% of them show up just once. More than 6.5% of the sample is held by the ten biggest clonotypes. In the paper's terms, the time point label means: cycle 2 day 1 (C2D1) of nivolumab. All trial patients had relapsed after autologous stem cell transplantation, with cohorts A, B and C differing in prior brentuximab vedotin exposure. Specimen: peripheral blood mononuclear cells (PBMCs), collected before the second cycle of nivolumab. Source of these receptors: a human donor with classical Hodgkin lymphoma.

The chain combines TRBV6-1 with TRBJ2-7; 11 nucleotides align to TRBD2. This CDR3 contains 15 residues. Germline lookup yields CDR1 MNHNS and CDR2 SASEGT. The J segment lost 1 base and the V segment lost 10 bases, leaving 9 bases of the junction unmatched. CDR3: CATTLAGGLSYEQYF. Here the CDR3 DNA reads TGTGCCACAACCCTAGCGGGGGGTCTTTCCTACGAGCAGTACTTC.

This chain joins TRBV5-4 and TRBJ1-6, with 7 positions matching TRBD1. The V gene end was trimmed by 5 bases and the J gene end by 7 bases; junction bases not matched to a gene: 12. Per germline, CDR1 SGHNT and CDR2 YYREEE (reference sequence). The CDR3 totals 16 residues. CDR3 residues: CASSWKDRSENSPLHF. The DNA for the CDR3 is TGTGCCAGCAGTTGGAAGGACAGGAGCGAAAATTCACCCCTCCACTTT.

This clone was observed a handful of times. DNA for the CDR3: TGTGCCAGCAGACCCGACAGGGGTCGGCCTCAGCCCCAGCATTTT. Its protein is CASRPDRGRPQPQHF. V is TRBV6-1 and J is TRBJ1-5; 8 bases agree with TRBD1. This CDR3 has 15 residues. Germline V lookup: CDR1 MNHNS, CDR2 SASEGT. V gave up 6 bases and J gave up 6 bases; unmatched junction bases: 10.

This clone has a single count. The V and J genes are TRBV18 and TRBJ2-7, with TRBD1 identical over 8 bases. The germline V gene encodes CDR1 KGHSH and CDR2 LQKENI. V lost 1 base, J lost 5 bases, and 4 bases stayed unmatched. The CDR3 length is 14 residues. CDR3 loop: CASSPLRTGNEQYF. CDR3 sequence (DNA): TGTGCCAGCTCACCACTTCGGACAGGGAACGAGCAGTACTTC.

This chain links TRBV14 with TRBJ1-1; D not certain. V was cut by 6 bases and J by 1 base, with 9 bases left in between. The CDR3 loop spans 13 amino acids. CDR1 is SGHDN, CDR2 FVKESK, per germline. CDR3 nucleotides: TGTGCCAGCAGACGCTTTGAGAACACTGAAGCTTTCTTT. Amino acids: CASRRFENTEAFF.

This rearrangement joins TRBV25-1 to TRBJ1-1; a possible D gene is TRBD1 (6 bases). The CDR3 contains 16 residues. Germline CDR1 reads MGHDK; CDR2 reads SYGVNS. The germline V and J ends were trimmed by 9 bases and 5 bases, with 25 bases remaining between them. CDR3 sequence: CASDILGGGYCTEAFF. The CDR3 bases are TGTGCCAGTGACATCCTAGGGGGGGGATATTGTACTGAAGCTTTCTTT.

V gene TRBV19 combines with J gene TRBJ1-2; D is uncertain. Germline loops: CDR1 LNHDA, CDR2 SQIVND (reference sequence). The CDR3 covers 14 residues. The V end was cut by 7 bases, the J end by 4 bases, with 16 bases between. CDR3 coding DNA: TGTGCCAGTAAGGTGGTGGGAGGTTCCTATGGCTACACCTTC. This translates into CASKVVGGSYGYTF. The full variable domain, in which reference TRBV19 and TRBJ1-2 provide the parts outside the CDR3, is DGGITQSPKYLFRKEGQNVTLSCEQNLNHDAMYWYRQDPGQGLRLIYYSQIVNDFQKGDIAEGYSVSREKKESFPLTVTSAQKNPTAFYLCASKVVGGSYGYTFGSGTRLTVV.

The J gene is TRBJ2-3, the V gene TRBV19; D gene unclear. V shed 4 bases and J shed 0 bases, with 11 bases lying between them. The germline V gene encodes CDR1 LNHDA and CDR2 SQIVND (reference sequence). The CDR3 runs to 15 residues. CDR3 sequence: CASSNRVRSTDTQYF. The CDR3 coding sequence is TGTGCCAGTAGTAACCGGGTGAGGAGCACAGATACGCAGTATTTT.

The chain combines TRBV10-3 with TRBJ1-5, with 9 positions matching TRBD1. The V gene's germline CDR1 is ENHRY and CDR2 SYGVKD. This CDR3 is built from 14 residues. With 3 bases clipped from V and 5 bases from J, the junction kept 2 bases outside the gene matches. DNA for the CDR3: TGTGCCATCAGTGATGGGACAGGGTATCAGCCCCAGCATTTT. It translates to CAISDGTGYQPQHF.

This CDR3 reads CASRTKTSGFYEQYF. The CDR3 DNA is TGTGCCAGCAGAACCAAGACTAGCGGTTTCTACGAGCAGTACTTC. The chain joins TRBV2 to TRBJ2-7; 9 bases agree with TRBD2. The CDR3 runs 15 residues. The germline CDR1 and CDR2 sequences are SNHLY and FYNNEI. Trimming removed 6 bases from V and 3 bases from J; junction bases left unmatched: 9.

The CDR3 DNA follows: TGTGCCAGCAGCGAACGACAGGGGCGCTACGAGCAGTACTTC. Translation gives CASSERQGRYEQYF. The J gene is TRBJ2-7, the V gene TRBV6-5; 8 bases match TRBD1. CDR1 is MNHEY, CDR2 SVGAGI, per germline. Trimming took 6 bases from V and 3 from J; bases not matched to a gene: 7. The CDR3 is made up of 14 amino acids.

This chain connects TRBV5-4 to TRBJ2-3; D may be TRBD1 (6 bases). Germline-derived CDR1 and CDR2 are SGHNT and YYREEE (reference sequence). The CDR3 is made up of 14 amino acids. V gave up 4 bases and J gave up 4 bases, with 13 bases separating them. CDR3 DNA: TGTGCCAGCAGCCCGCCTCGACAGGCAGATACGCAGTATTTT. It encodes CASSPPRQADTQYF.